One T cell receptor beta chain is described in this entry. Germline CDR1 reads MDHEN; CDR2 reads SYDVKM. Trimming shortened V by 8 bases and J by 2 bases, and 6 bases separated the two germline ends. This CDR3 has 11 amino acids. Followed longitudinally, the Seattle patients had been enrolled during active infection. The sample belongs to a study of blood T cell repertoires in COVID-19. Study in general: Acute and convalescent COVID-19 samples came from the United States, Italy and Spain. T cells, B-cell-depleted T cells, or PBMCs provided the cDNA or gDNA that served as material.

Assay: immunoSEQ multiplex PCR; the TCRdb copy retains only in-frame clones and omits some. The sample records 150,000 to 200,000 clones, roughly 82% being singletons. The sample comprised peripheral blood. The receptor was isolated from a woman aged 55-69 years with COVID-19, enrolled during active disease. This chain uses TRBV28 with TRBJ1-2; no reliable D call. The CDR3 region is CASEQNYGYTF. CDR3 nucleotides: TGTGCCAGCGAACAGAACTATGGCTACACCTTC.